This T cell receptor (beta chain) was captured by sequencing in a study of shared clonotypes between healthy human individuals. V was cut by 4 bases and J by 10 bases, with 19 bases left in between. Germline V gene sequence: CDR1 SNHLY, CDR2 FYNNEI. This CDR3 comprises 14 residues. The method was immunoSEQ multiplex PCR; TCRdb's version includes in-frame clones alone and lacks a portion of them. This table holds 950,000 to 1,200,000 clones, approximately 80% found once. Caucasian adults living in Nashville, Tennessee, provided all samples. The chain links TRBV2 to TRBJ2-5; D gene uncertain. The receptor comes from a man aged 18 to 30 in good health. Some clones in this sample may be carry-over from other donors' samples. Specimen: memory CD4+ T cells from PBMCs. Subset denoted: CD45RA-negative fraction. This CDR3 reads CASSVGYTRDNQYF. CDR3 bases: TGTGCCAGCAGTGTAGGCTATACAAGGGATAACCAGTACTTC.